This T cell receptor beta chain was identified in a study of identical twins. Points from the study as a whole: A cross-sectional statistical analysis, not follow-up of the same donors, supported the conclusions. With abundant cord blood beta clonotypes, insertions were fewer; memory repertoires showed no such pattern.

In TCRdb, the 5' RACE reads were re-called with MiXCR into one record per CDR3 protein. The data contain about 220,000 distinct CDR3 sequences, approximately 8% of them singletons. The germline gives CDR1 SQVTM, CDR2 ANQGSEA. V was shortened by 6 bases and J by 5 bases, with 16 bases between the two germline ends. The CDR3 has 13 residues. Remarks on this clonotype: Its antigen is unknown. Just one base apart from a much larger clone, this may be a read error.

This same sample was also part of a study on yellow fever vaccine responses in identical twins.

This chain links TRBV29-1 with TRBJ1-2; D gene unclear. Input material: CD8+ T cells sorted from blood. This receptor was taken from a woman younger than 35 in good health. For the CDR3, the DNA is TGCAGCGTCCCTACAAGGGAACTATATGGCTACACCTTC. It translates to CSVPTRELYGYTF.